This TCR beta chain was recovered during a study of blood T cell repertoires in COVID-19 (TCRdb year 2020). For context, the study as a whole: The collaborator samples originated in the United States, Italy and Spain and spanned the acute and convalescent phases of COVID-19. The material from the prospective study consisted of cDNA or gDNA derived from T cells, B-cell-depleted T cells, or PBMCs. Subjects who had been exposed to COVID-19, were actively infected with it, or had recovered from it provided the deeply sampled blood TCRbeta repertoires that made up the dataset. The repertoires were released in a freely available public database intended as a resource for research on the immune response to SARS-CoV-2. The samples were drawn from two sources: the first 160 participants of the ongoing ImmuneRACE study, and 1,254 subjects contributed by 6 global collaborators. A de-identified subject ID, COVID-19 status, age in years and sex were almost always included in the sample metadata. Where available, HLA class I and class II types were obtained from metadata supplied by the sample provider rather than from assay-based typing.

A remark on this clone: Its binding antigen is unknown. Base qualities are not provided; no much larger clone lies one nucleotide away.

What the study reported, not specific to this receptor: How much clinical and demographic metadata was included differed by source and by participant, and the metadata was provided uncurated.

TCRbeta CDR3 regions were amplified from genomic DNA using the immunoSEQ Assay, a bias-controlled multiplex PCR. In the paper's pipeline: The number of nucleated cells in each sample was estimated by amplification of reference gene primers within the assay. Sequence reads were collapsed and filtered to measure the absolute abundance of every unique TCRbeta CDR3 rearrangement. For each sample, productive Simpson clonality was calculated as the square root of Simpson's diversity index over productive rearrangements. TCRdb carries this immuneACCESS record with in-frame sequences only. Its versions omit some clonotypes, under half of them owing to an unresolved V gene in the studies checked, with the rest unexplained. Clonal size and the V and J genes are those of that table, whereas D and trimming came from the DNA. The sample table records approximately 440,000 clones; about 92% of these occur just once. The ten largest make up about 0.6% of the sample.

V was cut back by 1 base and J by 4 bases, leaving a gap of 7 bases between them. The CDR3 numbers 14 residues from cysteine through phenylalanine. CDR3 DNA only is kept here, 42 bases in frame from base 1. Via the germline V gene, CDR1 is SGHTA and CDR2 FQGNSA. Enrolling through a virtual design, the prospective study's participants ranged in age from roughly 18 to 89 years and lived across around 25 United States geographic areas. To assign participants to cohorts, the prospective study relied on clinical history that participants themselves reported in a screening survey and a study questionnaire. For ImmuneRACE Cohort 3, a participant was defined as recovered based on two consecutive negative NP/OP PCR tests, clearance by a healthcare professional, or resolution of symptoms. In the prospective study, whole blood, serum and a nasopharyngeal or oropharyngeal swab were collected from each participant by mobile phlebotomists. Additional blood draws and questionnaires over an approximately 2-month period could optionally be provided by prospective study participants. Before DNA extraction, blood samples from the prospective study were shipped at room temperature or frozen.

Source material: PBMCs or T cells enriched from blood (not recorded which). The V and J genes are TRBV7-2 and TRBJ2-2; too little of a D gene remains to name it. The clonotype comes from a man aged 18 to 29 who had recovered from COVID-19. The CDR3 amino acid sequence is: CASSLGSGTGELFF. The nucleotide sequence reads TGTGCCAGCAGCTTAGGCAGTGGCACCGGGGAGCTGTTTTTT.